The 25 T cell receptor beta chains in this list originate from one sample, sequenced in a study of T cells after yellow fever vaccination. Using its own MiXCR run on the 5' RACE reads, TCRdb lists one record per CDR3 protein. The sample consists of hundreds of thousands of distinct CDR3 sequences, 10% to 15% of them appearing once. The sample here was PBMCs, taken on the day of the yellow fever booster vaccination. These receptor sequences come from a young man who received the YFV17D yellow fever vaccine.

DNA of the CDR3: TGCAGTGTCACGGGACTAGAAGCTGAGCAGTTCTTC. Translating it yields CSVTGLEAEQFF. This chain joins TRBV20-1 and TRBJ2-1; TRBD2 matches 8 bases. V lost 7 bases and J lost 9; bases outside the gene matches: 8. Per germline, CDR1 DFQATT and CDR2 SNEGSKA (reference sequence). The CDR3 runs to 12 residues.

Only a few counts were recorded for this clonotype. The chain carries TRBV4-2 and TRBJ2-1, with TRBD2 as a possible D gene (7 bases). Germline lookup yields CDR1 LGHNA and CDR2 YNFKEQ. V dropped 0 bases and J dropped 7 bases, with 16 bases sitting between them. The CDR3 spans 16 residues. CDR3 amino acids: CASSQESAGDRNEQFF. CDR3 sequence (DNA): TGTGCCAGCAGCCAAGAGTCGGCGGGAGACAGGAATGAGCAGTTCTTC.

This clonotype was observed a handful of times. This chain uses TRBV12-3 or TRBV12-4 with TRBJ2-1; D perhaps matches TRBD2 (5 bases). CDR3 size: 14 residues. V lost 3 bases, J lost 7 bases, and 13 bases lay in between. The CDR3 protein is CASSFSPEVNEQFF. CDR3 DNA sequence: TGTGCCAGCAGTTTCTCCCCGGAGGTTAATGAGCAGTTCTTC.

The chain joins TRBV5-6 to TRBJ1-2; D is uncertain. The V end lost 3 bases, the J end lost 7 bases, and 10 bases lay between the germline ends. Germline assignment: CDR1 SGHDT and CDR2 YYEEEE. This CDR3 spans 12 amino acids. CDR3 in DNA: TGTGCCAGCAGCTCCTCCGGTTTTGGCTACACCTTC. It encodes CASSSSGFGYTF.

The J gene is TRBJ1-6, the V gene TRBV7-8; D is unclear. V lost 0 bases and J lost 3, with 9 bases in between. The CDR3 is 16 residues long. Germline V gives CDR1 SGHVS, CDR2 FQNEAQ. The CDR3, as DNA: TGTGCCAGCAGCTTAGCTTACCTGAACTATAATTCACCCCTCCACTTT. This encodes CASSLAYLNYNSPLHF.

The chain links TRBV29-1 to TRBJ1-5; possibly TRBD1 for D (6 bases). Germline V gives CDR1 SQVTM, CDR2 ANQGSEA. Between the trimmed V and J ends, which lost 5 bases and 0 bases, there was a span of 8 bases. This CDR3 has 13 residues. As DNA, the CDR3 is TGCAGCGTTAAACAGGGTAGCAATCAGCCCCAGCATTTT. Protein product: CSVKQGSNQPQHF.

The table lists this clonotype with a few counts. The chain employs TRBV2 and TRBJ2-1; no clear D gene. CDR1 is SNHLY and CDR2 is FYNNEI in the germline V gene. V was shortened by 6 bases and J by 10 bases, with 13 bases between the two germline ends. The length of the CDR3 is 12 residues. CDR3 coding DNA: TGTGCCAGCAGGGTTAGCTCCCGCGAGCAGTTCTTC. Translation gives CASRVSSREQFF.

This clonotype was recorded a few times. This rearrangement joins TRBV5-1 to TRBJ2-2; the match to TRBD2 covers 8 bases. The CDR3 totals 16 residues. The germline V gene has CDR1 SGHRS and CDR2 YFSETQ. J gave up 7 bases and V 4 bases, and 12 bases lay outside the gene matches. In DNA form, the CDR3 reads TGCGCCAGCAGCCAGACTCCAGCGGGAGCCGGCGGGGAGCTGTTTTTT. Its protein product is CASSQTPAGAGGELFF. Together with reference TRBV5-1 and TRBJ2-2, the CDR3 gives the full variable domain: KAGVTQTPRYLIKTRGQQVTLSCSPISGHRSVSWYQQTPGQGLQFLFEYFSETQRNKGNFPGRFSGRQFSNSRSEMNVSTLELGDSALYLCASSQTPAGAGGELFFGEGSRLTVL.

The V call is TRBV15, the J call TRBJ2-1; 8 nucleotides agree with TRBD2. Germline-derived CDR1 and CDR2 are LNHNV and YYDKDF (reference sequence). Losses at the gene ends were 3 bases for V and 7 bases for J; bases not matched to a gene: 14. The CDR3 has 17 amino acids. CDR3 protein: CATSRDRALAGGNEQFF. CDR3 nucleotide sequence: TGTGCCACCAGCAGGGACCGGGCCCTAGCGGGTGGAAATGAGCAGTTCTTC.

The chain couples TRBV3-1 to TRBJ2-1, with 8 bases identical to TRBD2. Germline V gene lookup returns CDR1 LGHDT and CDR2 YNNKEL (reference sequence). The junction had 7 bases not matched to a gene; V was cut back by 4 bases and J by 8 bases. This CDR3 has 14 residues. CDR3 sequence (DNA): TGTGCCAGCAGCCCGGGGACTAGGATAGATGAGCAGTTCTTC. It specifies CASSPGTRIDEQFF.

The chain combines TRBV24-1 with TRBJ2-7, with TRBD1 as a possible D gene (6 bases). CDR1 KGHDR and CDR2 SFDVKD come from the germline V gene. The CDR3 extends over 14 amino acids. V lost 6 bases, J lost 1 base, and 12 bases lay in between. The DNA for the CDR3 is TGTGCCACCAGTAGCCGGGACAAATCCTACGAGCAGTACTTC. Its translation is CATSSRDKSYEQYF.

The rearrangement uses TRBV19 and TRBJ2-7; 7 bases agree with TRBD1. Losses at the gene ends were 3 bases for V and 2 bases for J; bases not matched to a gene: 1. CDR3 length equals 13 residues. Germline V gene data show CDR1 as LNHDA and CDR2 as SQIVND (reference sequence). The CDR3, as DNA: TGTGCCAGTAGTATTGGGACAGCCTACGAGCAGTACTTC. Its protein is CASSIGTAYEQYF.

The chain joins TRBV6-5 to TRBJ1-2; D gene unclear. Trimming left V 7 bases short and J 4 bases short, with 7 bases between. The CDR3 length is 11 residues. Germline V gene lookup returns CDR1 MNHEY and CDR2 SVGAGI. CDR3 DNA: TGTGCCAGCATGGCCGGCTATGGCTACACCTTC. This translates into CASMAGYGYTF.

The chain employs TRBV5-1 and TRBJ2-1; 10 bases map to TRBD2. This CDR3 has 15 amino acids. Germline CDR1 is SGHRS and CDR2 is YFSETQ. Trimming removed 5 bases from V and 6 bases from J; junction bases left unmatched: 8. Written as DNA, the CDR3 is TGCGCCAGCAGGAACGCGGGACTAGCGTCCAATGAGCAGTTCTTC. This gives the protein CASRNAGLASNEQFF.

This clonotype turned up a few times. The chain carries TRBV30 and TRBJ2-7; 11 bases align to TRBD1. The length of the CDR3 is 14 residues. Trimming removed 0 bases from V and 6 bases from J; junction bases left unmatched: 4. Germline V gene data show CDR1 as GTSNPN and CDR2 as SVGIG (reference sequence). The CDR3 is CAWSVPGQGVEQYF. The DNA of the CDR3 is TGTGCCTGGAGTGTCCCGGGACAGGGGGTCGAGCAGTACTTC.

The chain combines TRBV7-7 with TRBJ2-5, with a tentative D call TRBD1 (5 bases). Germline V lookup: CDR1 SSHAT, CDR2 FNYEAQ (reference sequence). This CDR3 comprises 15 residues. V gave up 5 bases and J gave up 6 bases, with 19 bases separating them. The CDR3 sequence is CASSQFDLRVKTQYF. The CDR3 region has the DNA TGTGCCAGCAGCCAATTTGATCTCAGGGTAAAGACCCAGTACTTC. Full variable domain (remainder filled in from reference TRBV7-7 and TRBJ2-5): GAGVSQSPRYKVTKRGQDVTLRCDPISSHATLYWYQQALGQGPEFLTYFNYEAQPDKSGLPSDRFSAERPEGSISTLTIQRTEQRDSAMYRCASSQFDLRVKTQYFGPGTRLLVL.

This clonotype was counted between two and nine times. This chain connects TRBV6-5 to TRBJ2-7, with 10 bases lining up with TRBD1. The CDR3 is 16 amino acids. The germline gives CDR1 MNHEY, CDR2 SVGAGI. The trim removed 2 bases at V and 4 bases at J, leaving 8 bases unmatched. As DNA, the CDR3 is TGTGCCAGCAGTTACGGAAGGGGACAGGGGCCGTACGAGCAGTACTTC. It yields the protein CASSYGRGQGPYEQYF.

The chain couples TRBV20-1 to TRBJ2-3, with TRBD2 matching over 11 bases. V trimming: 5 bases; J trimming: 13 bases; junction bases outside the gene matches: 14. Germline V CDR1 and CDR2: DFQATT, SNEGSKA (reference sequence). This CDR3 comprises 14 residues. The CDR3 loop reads CSAGGPGTSGPKYF. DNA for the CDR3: TGCAGTGCTGGCGGTCCCGGGACTAGCGGCCCAAAGTATTTT.

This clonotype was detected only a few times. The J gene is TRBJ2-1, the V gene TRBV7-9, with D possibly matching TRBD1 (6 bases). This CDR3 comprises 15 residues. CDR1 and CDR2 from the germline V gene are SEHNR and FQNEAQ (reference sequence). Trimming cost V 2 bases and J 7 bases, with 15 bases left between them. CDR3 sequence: CASSLSLQGRNEQFF. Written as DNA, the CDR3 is TGTGCCAGCAGCTTATCCTTACAGGGACGAAATGAGCAGTTCTTC.

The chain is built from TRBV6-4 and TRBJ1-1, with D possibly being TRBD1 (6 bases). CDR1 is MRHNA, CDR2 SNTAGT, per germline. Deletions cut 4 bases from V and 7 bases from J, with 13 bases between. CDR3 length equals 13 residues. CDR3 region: CASSAGGGLEAFF. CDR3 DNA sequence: TGTGCCAGCAGTGCTGGGGGGGGCCTTGAAGCTTTCTTT.

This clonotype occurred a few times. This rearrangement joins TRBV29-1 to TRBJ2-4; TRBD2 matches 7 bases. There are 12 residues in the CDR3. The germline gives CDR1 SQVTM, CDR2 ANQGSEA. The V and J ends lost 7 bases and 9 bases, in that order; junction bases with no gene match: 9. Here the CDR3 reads CSGQAGPGIQYF. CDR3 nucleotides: TGCAGCGGCCAAGCGGGACCCGGCATTCAGTACTTC.

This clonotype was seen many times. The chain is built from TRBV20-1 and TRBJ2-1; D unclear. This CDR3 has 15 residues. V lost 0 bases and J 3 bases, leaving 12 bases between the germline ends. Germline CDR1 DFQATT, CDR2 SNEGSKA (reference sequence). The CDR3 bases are TGCAGTGCTAGAGATCGGTTAGCCTACTACAATGAGCAGTTCTTC. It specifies CSARDRLAYYNEQFF.

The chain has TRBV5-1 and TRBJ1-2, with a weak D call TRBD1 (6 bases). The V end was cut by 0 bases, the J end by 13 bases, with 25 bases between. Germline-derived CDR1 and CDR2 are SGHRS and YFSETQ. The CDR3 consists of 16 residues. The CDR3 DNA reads TGCGCCAGCAGCTTGGTCGGAGGAGAGGGGGTTGGATTTGCCACCTTC. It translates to CASSLVGGEGVGFATF.

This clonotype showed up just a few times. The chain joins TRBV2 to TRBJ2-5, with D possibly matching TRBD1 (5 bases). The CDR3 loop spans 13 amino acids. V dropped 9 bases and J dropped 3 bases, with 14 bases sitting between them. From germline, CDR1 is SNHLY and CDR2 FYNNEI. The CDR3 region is CASIQEKKETQYF. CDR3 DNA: TGTGCCAGTATACAGGAAAAGAAAGAGACCCAGTACTTC.

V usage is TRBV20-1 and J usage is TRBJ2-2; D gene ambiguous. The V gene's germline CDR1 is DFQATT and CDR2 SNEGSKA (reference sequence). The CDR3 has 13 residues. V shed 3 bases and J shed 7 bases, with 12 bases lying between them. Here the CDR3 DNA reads TGCAGTGCTAGTTACAGAAGGAACGGGGAGCTGTTTTTT. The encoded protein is CSASYRRNGELFF.